The 5 T cell receptor beta chains below come from one sample, sequenced in a study of shared clonotypes between healthy human individuals (dated by TCRdb to the early 2020s). The library was built by means of the immunoSEQ multiplex PCR assay. TCRdb took over this immuneACCESS table, retaining in-frame rearrangements with V and J assigned. Such tables are incomplete; in checked studies, under half of the missing clones stem from an unresolved V gene, and the remainder is unexplained. This sample holds roughly 1.4 million clones; approximately 98.5% were observed only once. The biggest ten clones account for about 0.4% of the sample. Material: naive CD4+ T cells sorted from blood. The sample's cell subset or site label, decoded: CD45RA+ positively selected. The receptors stem from a man aged 25 to 40 in good health.

The chain recombines TRBV6-1 with TRBJ2-2; 7 positions match TRBD2. Trimming removed 4 bases from V and 4 bases from J; junction bases left unmatched: 3. This CDR3 is built from 14 residues. Germline-derived CDR1 and CDR2 are MNHNS and SASEGT. CDR3 amino acids: CASSVLATTGELFF. CDR3 sequence (DNA): TGTGCCAGCAGTGTACTAGCGACCACCGGGGAGCTGTTTTTT.

The V call is TRBV7-9, the J call TRBJ2-1; the D gene could be TRBD1 or TRBD2 (5 bases each). The CDR3 runs 15 residues. In germline, CDR1 is SEHNR, CDR2 FQNEAQ (reference sequence). Trimming removed 2 bases from V and 9 bases from J, with 17 bases in between. In nucleotides, the CDR3 is TGTGCCAGCAGCTTAATGGGGGAACAGGCTGTTGAGCAGTTCTTC. Translating it yields CASSLMGEQAVEQFF.

The rearrangement links TRBV11-3 to TRBJ2-5; 7 bases are a match to TRBD2. Germline CDR1 and CDR2: SGHNT and YENEEA. The CDR3 has 13 amino acids. The trim removed 5 bases at V and 5 bases at J, leaving 5 bases unmatched. The CDR3 here is CASSPGGYETQYF. The DNA of the CDR3 is TGTGCCAGCAGCCCCGGGGGGTACGAGACCCAGTACTTC.

This chain joins TRBV5-1 and TRBJ2-5; maybe TRBD1 (6 bases). Trimming pared 6 bases from V and 1 base from J, leaving 13 bases between. The CDR3 is made up of 14 amino acids. Per germline, CDR1 SGHRS and CDR2 YFSETQ. The CDR3 here is CASTPGHPQETQYF. In nucleotides, the CDR3 is TGCGCCAGCACCCCGGGACACCCCCAAGAGACCCAGTACTTC.

The V call is TRBV2, the J call TRBJ2-7; D is ambiguous. The CDR3 totals 12 residues. Germline V gives CDR1 SNHLY, CDR2 FYNNEI. The germline V and J ends were trimmed by 6 bases and 5 bases, with 11 bases remaining between them. CDR3 sequence reads: CASSPTLHEQYF. The DNA for the CDR3 is TGTGCCAGCAGCCCAACACTGCACGAGCAGTACTTC. The variable domain in full, with the rest retrieved from reference TRBV2 and TRBJ2-7, is EPEVTQTPSHQVTQMGQEVILRCVPISNHLYFYWYRQILGQKVEFLVSFYNNEISEKSEIFDDQFSVERPDGSNFTLKIRSTKLEDSAMYFCASSPTLHEQYFGPGTRLTVT.